What follows are 8 T cell receptor beta chains derived from one specimen sequenced in a study of radiotherapy plus CTLA-4 blockade in lung cancer. The repertoire was sequenced with immunoSEQ multiplex PCR; TCRdb's copy has only in-frame clones and lacks some. The sample carries fewer than 90,000 clones, roughly four fifths recorded once. Sequenced here: peripheral blood, sampled from a patient treated with radiotherapy plus ipilimumab. These TCRs come from a human donor with non-small cell lung cancer who had stable disease on radiotherapy plus ipilimumab.

V gene TRBV19 combines with J gene TRBJ2-2; 9 nucleotides line up with TRBD1. Germline V gives CDR1 LNHDA, CDR2 SQIVND (reference sequence). The CDR3 is made up of 16 amino acids. V was pared by 5 bases and J by 2 bases, with 6 bases of the junction left unmatched. CDR3 bases: TGTGCCAGTAGTCGCCCACAGGGGGCTAACACCGGGGAGCTGTTTTTT. Its translation: CASSRPQGANTGELFF. Full variable domain (outside the CDR3, taken from reference TRBV19 and TRBJ2-2): DGGITQSPKYLFRKEGQNVTLSCEQNLNHDAMYWYRQDPGQGLRLIYYSQIVNDFQKGDIAEGYSVSREKKESFPLTVTSAQKNPTAFYLCASSRPQGANTGELFFGEGSRLTVL.

V gene TRBV28 combines with J gene TRBJ1-1; TRBD1 aligns across 7 bases. V dropped 2 bases and J dropped 4; count of bases not matched to a gene: 4. There are 14 residues in the CDR3. The germline V gene has CDR1 MDHEN and CDR2 SYDVKM. The CDR3 bases are TGTGCCAGCAGTTTAACTTACAGGGGCACTGAAGCTTTCTTT. Residues: CASSLTYRGTEAFF.

The V and J genes are TRBV10-3 and TRBJ2-5; 7 nucleotides align to TRBD2. Germline V lookup: CDR1 ENHRY, CDR2 SYGVKD. The V gene end was trimmed by 6 bases and the J gene end by 5 bases; junction bases not matched to a gene: 12. The CDR3 contains 15 residues. The CDR3: CAIRRGIAGGETQYF. CDR3 coding DNA: TGTGCCATCAGGCGTGGGATAGCGGGCGGGGAGACCCAGTACTTC.

The chain employs TRBV5-1 and TRBJ2-2, with 7 bases lining up with TRBD2. The CDR3 consists of 17 residues. The trim removed 4 bases at V and 2 bases at J, leaving 11 bases unmatched. Looked up from germline, CDR1 is SGHRS and CDR2 is YFSETQ. The CDR3 spells CASSLPWLAENTGELFF. DNA for the CDR3: TGCGCCAGCAGCCTCCCCTGGCTAGCGGAAAACACCGGGGAGCTGTTTTTT.

V usage is TRBV15 and J usage is TRBJ2-2; no clear D gene. Germline V CDR1 and CDR2: LNHNV, YYDKDF (reference sequence). The germline V and J ends were trimmed by 0 bases and 6 bases, with 17 bases remaining between them. The CDR3 loop spans 17 amino acids. The CDR3 DNA reads as TGTGCCACCAGCAGAGATCGAAGGTCCCCAATGCCCGGGGAGCTGTTTTTT. Amino acids: CATSRDRRSPMPGELFF.

The chain employs TRBV5-5 and TRBJ2-5; D may be TRBD2 (6 bases). This CDR3 is built from 14 residues. Looked up from germline, CDR1 is SGHKS and CDR2 is YYEKEE (reference sequence). Trimming removed 4 bases from V and 5 bases from J, with 15 bases in between. The CDR3 DNA is TGTGCCAGCAGCATCCGGGGCCGGGGGGAGACCCAGTACTTC. As protein: CASSIRGRGETQYF.

The rearrangement joins TRBV18 to TRBJ2-7; D possibly corresponds to TRBD1 (5 bases). V was trimmed by 2 bases and J by 0 bases, leaving 8 bases between them. In germline, CDR1 is KGHSH, CDR2 LQKENI. The CDR3 totals 14 residues. The CDR3 loop is CASSPGASSYEQYF. CDR3 nucleotides: TGTGCCAGCTCACCAGGGGCTAGCTCCTACGAGCAGTACTTC.

The chain carries TRBV5-1 and TRBJ1-6, with 12 bases fitting TRBD1. CDR3 length: 19 amino acids. V shed 3 bases and J 9 bases; nucleotides not matched to a gene: 16. Germline V lookup: CDR1 SGHRS, CDR2 YFSETQ. CDR3 DNA: TGCGCCAGCAGCTCCGGGACAGGGGGCAGTAAACTCGCGGGTTCACCCCTCCACTTT. Protein: CASSSGTGGSKLAGSPLHF.